This entry lists 8 T cell receptor beta chains sequenced from one sample in a study of glioma-infiltrating T cells. TCR alpha and beta CDR3 regions were amplified from RNA using iRepertoire nested multiplex PCR. TCRdb ran MiXCR on the multiplex PCR reads and lists one entry per CDR3 protein. The table shows over 140,000 distinct CDR3 sequences, with about two fifths occurring only once. The sample taken for sequencing was glioma tissue, nonneoplastic brain tissue, or PBMCs (not recorded which). The receptors stem from a human donor with low-grade glioma or glioblastoma, undergoing nonglioma brain surgery, or in good health (not recorded which).

This chain uses TRBV7-2 with TRBJ2-3, with D perhaps matching TRBD2 (6 bases). The CDR3 has 14 amino acids. Germline CDR1 reads SGHTA; CDR2 reads FQGNSA. Trimming removed 2 bases at V and 6 bases at J, with 12 bases between. The CDR3 DNA is TGTGCCAGCAGCTTATTCGGGGGTACGGATACGCAGTATTTT. Protein sequence: CASSLFGGTDTQYF.

The chain recombines TRBV6-6 with TRBJ1-6, with D uncertain. V was pared by 0 bases and J by 7 bases, with 10 bases between. This CDR3 contains 15 residues. Germline V gene lookup returns CDR1 MNHNY and CDR2 SVGAGI (reference sequence). The CDR3 protein is CASSYSLTANSPLHF. The CDR3 DNA reads as TGTGCCAGCAGTTACTCGCTAACAGCCAATTCACCCCTCCACTTT.

The sample holds many counts of this clonotype. The chain recombines TRBV20-1 with TRBJ1-2, with D possibly matching TRBD1 (6 bases). Trimming took off 2 bases at V and 4 bases at J, with 11 bases between the two ends. Germline CDR1 DFQATT, CDR2 SNEGSKA (reference sequence). The CDR3 contains 13 residues. CDR3 nucleotide sequence: TGCAGTGCTAGATGGGGGCAGAGCTATGGCTACACCTTC. Its protein product is CSARWGQSYGYTF.

The chain uses TRBV4-2 and TRBJ1-1, with D possibly matching TRBD1 (6 bases). Germline V gene lookup returns CDR1 LGHNA and CDR2 YNFKEQ. The CDR3 extends over 14 amino acids. V lost 4 bases, J lost 5 bases, and 14 bases lay in between. For the CDR3, the DNA is TGTGCCAGCAGCCCAGGAGGGGGAAGAACTGAAGCTTTCTTT. Amino acids: CASSPGGGRTEAFF.

This CDR3 is CASSKGDHAEQYF. CDR3 DNA: TGTGCCAGCAGCAAAGGGGACCATGCCGAGCAGTACTTC. The chain joins TRBV12-3 or TRBV12-4 to TRBJ2-7; either TRBD1 or TRBD2 may supply D (5 bases each). This CDR3 region has 13 residues. V was clipped by 6 bases and J by 6 bases, with 15 bases between them.

The rearrangement joins TRBV20-1 to TRBJ2-3, with 7 bases aligning to TRBD2. V was pared by 0 bases and J by 4 bases, with 4 bases of the junction left unmatched. The CDR3 runs to 14 residues. From germline, CDR1 is DFQATT and CDR2 SNEGSKA (reference sequence). The CDR3 DNA follows: TGCAGTGCTAGAGAGCCTGCGGGGGCAGATACGCAGTATTTT. Translated, it gives CSAREPAGADTQYF.

This clonotype has just a few counts. V and J are TRBV7-2 and TRBJ2-7, with TRBD1 as a possible D gene (5 bases). There are 14 residues in the CDR3. V shed 0 bases and J shed 2 bases, with 8 bases lying between them. Germline V gene sequence: CDR1 SGHTA, CDR2 FQGNSA. CDR3: CASSLASGTYEQYF. The DNA for the CDR3 is TGTGCCAGCAGCTTAGCGTCAGGGACCTACGAGCAGTACTTC. Together with reference TRBV7-2 and TRBJ2-7, the CDR3 gives the full variable domain: GAGVSQSPSNKVTEKGKDVELRCDPISGHTALYWYRQSLGQGLEFLIYFQGNSAPDKSGLPSDRFSAERTGGSVSTLTIQRTQQEDSAVYLCASSLASGTYEQYFGPGTRLTVT.

This clonotype has more than one count but fewer than ten. The genes are TRBV6-1 and TRBJ2-7; possibly TRBD1 or TRBD2 for D (5 bases each). The CDR3 sequence is 13 residues long. The V end lost 5 bases, the J end lost 5 bases, and 13 bases lay between the germline ends. Germline assignment: CDR1 MNHNS and CDR2 SASEGT. CDR3 amino acids: CASSYRGGDEQYF. CDR3 DNA: TGTGCCAGCAGTTATCGGGGCGGCGACGAGCAGTACTTC.